The rows below give T cell receptor beta chains drawn from one sample of a study of control samples from healthy donors and cancer patients. Here immunoSEQ multiplex PCR was the method, and the copy in TCRdb shows in-frame clones only, minus some. Seen here are around 120,000 clones, about 93% observed once, and the top ten hold under 2%. Sequenced input: PBMCs. These receptors originate from a man between 50 and 59 years old with head and neck cancer. CDR3s include the opening cysteine and the closing phenylalanine or tryptophan. D genes are given only for firm matches. Where a row states a size, it is once, few, many or the class of an expanded clone; other rows omit it.

TRBJ1-2	TRBD1	-	TRBV3-1/TRBV3-2	TGTGCCAGCAGCTTCGGACAGGGGCTGAATGGCTACACCTTC	CASSFGQGLNGYTF
TRBJ2-3	TRBD2	-	TRBV27	TGTGCCAGCAGTTCGGGACTAGCGGGAACAGATACGCAGTATTTT	CASSSGLAGTDTQYF
TRBJ2-1	TRBD1	-	TRBV14	TGTGCCAGCAGCCCGACAGGGTTTCCCTCCAATGAGCAGTTCTTC	CASSPTGFPSNEQFF
TRBJ2-3	-	-	TRBV6-5	TGTGCCAGCCGCCACGGGGGAGATACGCAGTATTTT	CASRHGGDTQYF
TRBJ2-2	TRBD2	-	TRBV3-1/TRBV3-2	TGTGCCAGCATCACTAGCGGGGGGACCAACACCGGGGAGCTGTTTTTT	CASITSGGTNTGELFF
TRBJ1-2	-	-	TRBV30	TGTGCCAGCCAAAGAGGGGAGGGAAAAGGTGGCTACACCTTC	CASQRGEGKGGYTF
TRBJ2-3	-	-	TRBV28	TGTGCCAGCAGTTTGTTGTCTGATACGCAGTATTTT	CASSLLSDTQYF
TRBJ1-2	-	few	TRBV7-9	TGTGCCAGCAGCCTCGGACAGAGCTTTTATGGCTACACCTTC	CASSLGQSFYGYTF
TRBJ2-3	-	-	TRBV7-3	TGTGCCAGCAGCTTAGGTAGGGGCCCAGATACGCAGTATTTT	CASSLGRGPDTQYF
TRBJ1-2	TRBD1	-	TRBV5-1	TGCGCCAGCAGCTCGGGACAGGGGAATAATGGCTACACCTTC	CASSSGQGNNGYTF
TRBJ1-5	-	-	TRBV27	TGTGCCAGCAGTTTATCGGGGGTGCTCAGCAATCAGCCCCAGCATTTT	CASSLSGVLSNQPQHF
TRBJ2-7	-	once	TRBV18	TGTGCCAGCTCTCAAGGGGAAGGAATCTACGAGCAGTACTTC	CASSQGEGIYEQYF
TRBJ1-4	-	-	TRBV5-8	TGTGCCAGCAGCTTAAGGCCAGCAACTAATGAAAAACTGTTTTTT	CASSLRPATNEKLFF
TRBJ2-2	-	-	TRBV27	TGTGCCAGCAGTTTTGGGGGCACCGGGGAGCTGTTTTTT	CASSFGGTGELFF
TRBJ1-6	TRBD1	-	TRBV5-1	TGCGCCAGCAGCTCGGGCAGGGGACAGCATAATTCACCCCTCCACTTT	CASSSGRGQHNSPLHF
TRBJ2-5	-	-	TRBV7-9	TGTGCCAGCAGCCGCCGGGACTGGGAGCTTCAAGAGACCCAGTACTTC	CASSRRDWELQETQYF
TRBJ2-1	TRBD1	-	TRBV6-5	TGTGCCAGCAGTTACGCCACAGGGGGCCCCTACAATGAGCAGTTCTTC	CASSYATGGPYNEQFF
TRBJ2-5	-	-	TRBV7-6	TGTGCCAGCAGCTTAGAGGTTGGGGAGACCCAGTACTTC	CASSLEVGETQYF
TRBJ2-6	-	-	TRBV28	TGTGCCAGCAAGGAGTTCTCTGGGGCCAACGTCCTGACTTTC	CASKEFSGANVLTF
TRBJ2-7	TRBD1	-	TRBV5-3	TGTGCCAGAAGCATGGGACAGGTGATATCCTACGAGCAGTACTTC	CARSMGQVISYEQYF
TRBJ1-5	TRBD1	-	TRBV4-1	TGCGCCAGCAGCCAAGAACCCGGGGGACAGGGCGGGAATCAGCCCCAGCATTTT	CASSQEPGGQGGNQPQHF
TRBJ1-4	-	-	TRBV5-1	TGCGCCAGCAGTTTCGAACCGGGGCACCGAGAACCCACTAATGAAAAACTGTTTTTT	CASSFEPGHREPTNEKLFF
TRBJ1-1	-	once	TRBV7-3	TGTGCCAGCAGCTCCAGGGGAGGGAACACTGAAGCTTTCTTT	CASSSRGGNTEAFF
TRBJ2-5	TRBD2	once	TRBV27	TGTGCCAGCAGTCCGTGGGGGGGGTTTTACCAAGAGACCCAGTACTTC	CASSPWGGFYQETQYF
TRBJ1-4	TRBD1	-	TRBV28	TGTGCCAGCAGTTCCCCGGGACAGGGAACTGAAAAACTGTTTTTT	CASSSPGQGTEKLFF